One and the same sample provided the 32 T cell receptor beta chains below, sequenced in a study of blood T cell repertoires in COVID-19. Generated by immunoSEQ multiplex PCR, the TCRdb table keeps only in-frame clones and is missing some. The sample gives some 250,000 clones, 80% to 90% of which show up once; under 2.5% is in the top ten. Sequenced input: PBMCs or T cells enriched from blood (not recorded which). These receptors originate from a woman aged 45-59 years who had recovered from COVID-19.

The V and J genes are TRBV5-3 and TRBJ1-1, with 9 positions matching TRBD1. TRBV5-3 is assigned to the ORF class and has an uncertain function. The trim removed 4 bases at V and 4 bases at J, leaving 14 bases unmatched. The CDR3 contains 17 residues. CDR3: CARSQLPHRGPGTEAFF. In DNA, the CDR3 is TGTGCCAGAAGCCAGCTACCTCACAGGGGGCCAGGCACTGAAGCTTTCTTT.

V usage is TRBV6-1 and J usage is TRBJ2-3, with 7 bases identical to TRBD2. CDR3 length: 16 residues. CDR1 is MNHNS and CDR2 is SASEGT in the germline V gene. With 2 bases clipped from V and 0 bases from J, the junction kept 5 bases outside the gene matches. CDR3 DNA sequence: TGTGCCAGCAGTGAATGGAGTAGCGGGAGCACAGATACGCAGTATTTT. It is translated as CASSEWSSGSTDTQYF.

The rearrangement joins TRBV28 to TRBJ1-1, with D possibly being TRBD1 (6 bases). This CDR3 is built from 14 residues. The germline V and J ends were trimmed by 2 bases and 2 bases, with 9 bases remaining between them. Germline CDR1 and CDR2: MDHEN and SYDVKM. CDR3 sequence (DNA): TGTGCCAGCAGTTTAACAGGGCAAAACACTGAAGCTTTCTTT. This codes for CASSLTGQNTEAFF.

The rearrangement links TRBV29-1 to TRBJ1-1, with TRBD1 identical over 8 bases. There are 13 residues in the CDR3. Germline assignment: CDR1 SQVTM and CDR2 ANQGSEA. V dropped 4 bases and J dropped 1; count of bases not matched to a gene: 2. The CDR3 region has the DNA TGCAGCGTTGCAGACAGGGGGAACACTGAAGCTTTCTTT. Its translation is CSVADRGNTEAFF.

For the CDR3, the DNA is TGTGCCATCATGCGCGGGGAAGGAGTCACTGAAGCTTTCTTT. It yields the protein CAIMRGEGVTEAFF. V usage is TRBV10-3 and J usage is TRBJ1-1; D gene uncertain. The CDR3 extends over 14 amino acids. The germline V gene encodes CDR1 ENHRY and CDR2 SYGVKD. The V end was cut by 7 bases, the J end by 4 bases, with 16 bases between.

The chain combines TRBV18 with TRBJ2-1; D remains ambiguous. The CDR3 is 12 residues long. The V end was cut by 5 bases, the J end by 1 base, with 3 bases between. Germline lookup yields CDR1 KGHSH and CDR2 LQKENI. The chain's CDR3 is CASSASYNEQFF. The CDR3 DNA sequence: TGTGCCAGCTCAGCGTCCTACAATGAGCAGTTCTTC.

This clone was picked up a small number of times. The V and J genes are TRBV6-2 or TRBV6-3 and TRBJ1-1, with 7 bases that match TRBD1. With 0 bases clipped from V and 7 bases from J, the junction kept 2 bases outside the gene matches. The CDR3 has 13 residues. The germline CDR1 and CDR2 sequences are MNHEY and SVGEGT. CDR3 coding DNA: TGTGCCAGCAGTTACTCGACAGGGAGTGAAGCTTTCTTT. It encodes CASSYSTGSEAFF.

V usage is TRBV10-3 and J usage is TRBJ1-1; 9 bases agree with TRBD1. Germline loops: CDR1 ENHRY, CDR2 SYGVKD. The junction had 2 bases not matched to a gene; V was cut back by 4 bases and J by 5 bases. The CDR3 totals 13 residues. The CDR3, as DNA: TGTGCCATCAGTGGGGGGACAGGGACTGAAGCTTTCTTT. This sequence encodes CAISGGTGTEAFF.

The rearrangement links TRBV5-1 to TRBJ2-1; 8 bases fit TRBD2. The trim removed 0 bases at V and 7 bases at J, leaving 18 bases unmatched. The length of the CDR3 is 19 residues. Germline V gene data show CDR1 as SGHRS and CDR2 as YFSETQ. This chain's CDR3 is CASSLAYVSPGLALNEQFF. Here the CDR3 DNA reads TGCGCCAGCAGCTTGGCCTATGTCAGTCCCGGACTAGCTTTAAATGAGCAGTTCTTC. The full variable domain, completed using reference TRBV5-1 and TRBJ2-1, is KAGVTQTPRYLIKTRGQQVTLSCSPISGHRSVSWYQQTPGQGLQFLFEYFSETQRNKGNFPGRFSGRQFSNSRSEMNVSTLELGDSALYLCASSLAYVSPGLALNEQFFGPGTRLTVL.

This clone has just one count. This rearrangement joins TRBV28 to TRBJ2-1; perhaps TRBD2 as D (5 bases). This CDR3 region has 14 residues. V shed 10 bases and J shed 15 bases, with 28 bases lying between them. The V gene's germline CDR1 is MDHEN and CDR2 SYDVKM. CDR3 bases: TGTGCCACGGTCGCGAGGCGGGTCACGGCTTGGTTGTTCTTC. Its protein product is CATVARRVTAWLFF.

The chain joins TRBV5-1 to TRBJ2-7, with D maybe TRBD1 (6 bases). Between the trimmed V and J ends, which lost 7 bases and 2 bases, there was a span of 16 bases. The CDR3 is 14 residues long. Germline V CDR1 and CDR2: SGHRS, YFSETQ. CDR3 coding DNA: TGCGCCAGCCGGCAGGGGACACCGACCTACGAGCAGTACTTC. This gives the protein CASRQGTPTYEQYF. Full variable domain (missing parts from reference TRBV5-1 and TRBJ2-7): KAGVTQTPRYLIKTRGQQVTLSCSPISGHRSVSWYQQTPGQGLQFLFEYFSETQRNKGNFPGRFSGRQFSNSRSEMNVSTLELGDSALYLCASRQGTPTYEQYFGPGTRLTVT.

This chain connects TRBV9 to TRBJ2-7; TRBD2 aligns across 10 bases. The CDR3 totals 15 residues. With V trimmed by 0 bases and J by 4 bases, 4 bases remained unmatched. Germline CDR1 SGDLS, CDR2 YYNGEE. The CDR3: CASSVEPSGRYEQYF. For the CDR3, the DNA is TGTGCCAGCAGCGTAGAGCCTAGCGGGAGATACGAGCAGTACTTC.

This clone showed up just a few times. This chain connects TRBV5-5 to TRBJ1-1; 7 nucleotides line up with TRBD1. The CDR3 runs to 15 residues. Trimming took 4 bases from V and 2 from J; bases not matched to a gene: 8. Per the germline V gene, CDR1 is SGHKS and CDR2 is YYEKEE (reference sequence). The CDR3 loop is CASSLKGTVNTEAFF. The CDR3 coding sequence is TGTGCCAGCAGCCTGAAAGGGACAGTCAACACTGAAGCTTTCTTT.

The chain couples TRBV5-1 to TRBJ2-7; 13 bases are a match to TRBD2. The ends lost 2 bases at V and 5 bases at J; junction bases unmatched: 7. CDR1 SGHRS and CDR2 YFSETQ come from the germline V gene. The CDR3 spans 16 residues. This CDR3 is CASSFDGLAGADEQYF. DNA for the CDR3: TGCGCCAGCAGCTTCGACGGACTAGCGGGAGCCGACGAGCAGTACTTC.

The chain combines TRBV4-1 with TRBJ1-2; D is unclear. CDR3 length equals 13 residues. Germline values: CDR1 MGHRA, CDR2 YSYEKL. The V end was cut by 0 bases, the J end by 4 bases, with 6 bases between. CDR3 region: CASSQEGSYGYTF. Here the CDR3 DNA reads TGCGCCAGCAGCCAAGAGGGGAGCTATGGCTACACCTTC.

The chain's CDR3 is CASSPGRAGGKETQYF. The DNA for the CDR3 is TGTGCCAGCAGTCCAGGCCGGGCCGGGGGGAAAGAGACCCAGTACTTC. The chain has TRBV28 and TRBJ2-5; 7 bases align to TRBD2. The germline CDR1 and CDR2 sequences are MDHEN and SYDVKM. Trimming took 5 bases from V and 3 from J; bases not matched to a gene: 12. The length of the CDR3 is 16 residues.

The gene calls are TRBV19 and TRBJ1-2; 8 nucleotides agree with TRBD1. The germline CDR1 and CDR2 sequences are LNHDA and SQIVND (reference sequence). This CDR3 is built from 21 residues. Germline trimming cut 3 bases from V and 0 bases from J; bases unmatched to any gene: 21. CDR3 loop: CASSIQAWTGRRRITNYGYTF. CDR3 nucleotides: TGTGCCAGTAGTATTCAGGCCTGGACAGGGCGAAGGAGAATAACTAACTATGGCTACACCTTC.

The J gene is TRBJ2-1, the V gene TRBV5-1; the match to TRBD2 covers 8 bases. The CDR3 runs to 16 residues. Per the germline V gene, CDR1 is SGHRS and CDR2 is YFSETQ. V lost 0 bases, J lost 7 bases, and 9 bases stayed unmatched. The DNA of the CDR3 is TGCGCCAGCAGCTTGGAACTAGCGGCAGGTGGAAATGAGCAGTTCTTC. It is translated as CASSLELAAGGNEQFF.

This sequence joins TRBV5-4 and TRBJ1-2; D uncertain. The germline gives CDR1 SGHNT, CDR2 YYREEE (reference sequence). The CDR3 has 13 amino acids. Trimming removed 4 bases at V and 7 bases at J, with 14 bases between. DNA of the CDR3: TGTGCCAGCAGCCCGGACTCGGTCGGTGGCTACACCTTC. Translating gives CASSPDSVGGYTF.

The sample holds a few counts of this clone. This chain joins TRBV6-6 and TRBJ1-2; TRBD1 matches at 9 bases. The CDR3 has 12 residues. Germline V gene data show CDR1 as MNHNY and CDR2 as SVGAGI (reference sequence). Losses at the gene ends were 8 bases for V and 4 bases for J; bases not matched to a gene: 2. CDR3 sequence reads: CASSGQGYGYTF. The CDR3 region has the DNA TGTGCCAGCTCGGGACAGGGCTATGGCTACACCTTC.

The count of this clone is one. The V call is TRBV15, the J call TRBJ2-1, with D perhaps matching TRBD2 (6 bases). This CDR3 has 16 amino acids. The V and J ends lost 3 bases and 2 bases respectively, with 14 bases between them. Germline CDR1 and CDR2: LNHNV and YYDKDF (reference sequence). The CDR3 DNA reads TGTGCCACCAGCAGGGGTGGGGCTAGCGCCTACAATGAGCAGTTCTTC. Translating it yields CATSRGGASAYNEQFF.

J is TRBJ1-5 and V is TRBV28; D is ambiguous. This CDR3 is built from 12 residues. Per the germline V gene, CDR1 is MDHEN and CDR2 is SYDVKM. V lost 7 bases to trimming and J lost 7 bases, with 11 bases between them. The CDR3 sequence is CASKEVRQPQHF. The DNA for the CDR3 is TGTGCCAGCAAAGAGGTACGACAGCCCCAGCATTTT.

The rearrangement uses TRBV5-1 and TRBJ2-1; TRBD2 agrees at 8 bases. CDR3 length: 13 residues. CDR1 is SGHRS and CDR2 is YFSETQ in the germline V gene. With 7 bases clipped from V and 7 bases from J, the junction kept 7 bases outside the gene matches. This CDR3 reads CASAQREKNEQFF. CDR3 nucleotide sequence: TGCGCCAGCGCTCAGCGGGAGAAAAATGAGCAGTTCTTC.

The chain combines TRBV2 with TRBJ1-6, with D perhaps matching TRBD1 (5 bases). Trimming removed 4 bases at V and 7 bases at J, with 14 bases between. This CDR3 comprises 15 residues. Germline V gene sequence: CDR1 SNHLY, CDR2 FYNNEI. The CDR3, as DNA: TGTGCCAGCAGTGGGGGGGGGTCAATCAATTCACCCCTCCACTTT. It yields the protein CASSGGGSINSPLHF.

This chain connects TRBV2 to TRBJ2-1; a possible D gene is TRBD1 (6 bases). Trimming pared 9 bases from V and 6 bases from J, leaving 24 bases between. Looked up from germline, CDR1 is SNHLY and CDR2 is FYNNEI. This CDR3 region has 16 residues. The CDR3 coding sequence is TGTGCCAGTTATCAAGAGGACAGTACCTTTTTCAATGAGCAGTTCTTC. It specifies CASYQEDSTFFNEQFF.

The chain recombines TRBV9 with TRBJ2-1; 11 bases align to TRBD2. The germline CDR1 and CDR2 sequences are SGDLS and YYNGEE. Trimming took 2 bases from V and 7 from J; bases not matched to a gene: 5. CDR3 length: 15 amino acids. CDR3: CASSVRLAGGNEQFF. The CDR3 bases are TGTGCCAGCAGCGTTAGGCTAGCGGGAGGAAATGAGCAGTTCTTC.

This clone was seen a single time. The CDR3 here is CASSYYRTGNQPQHF. CDR3 DNA: TGTGCCAGCAGTTACTATAGGACAGGCAATCAGCCCCAGCATTTT. This chain links TRBV6-2 or TRBV6-3 with TRBJ1-5; the D gene is possibly TRBD1 (6 bases). V was clipped by 1 base and J by 2 bases, with 9 bases between them. The CDR3 has 15 amino acids. The germline gives CDR1 MNHEY, CDR2 SVGEGT.

The V gene is TRBV18, the J gene TRBJ1-2; 9 nucleotides match TRBD1. Trimming cost V 3 bases and J 2 bases; bases outside gene matches: 4. Germline CDR1 KGHSH, CDR2 LQKENI. This CDR3 region has 15 residues. The CDR3 coding sequence is TGTGCCAGCTCACCCCCGACAGGGGGGAACTATGGCTACACCTTC. This codes for CASSPPTGGNYGYTF.

The chain combines TRBV10-3 with TRBJ2-1; possible D gene TRBD2, 6 bases. V lost 4 bases, J lost 5 bases, and 18 bases lay in between. The V gene's germline CDR1 is ENHRY and CDR2 SYGVKD. The CDR3 loop spans 16 amino acids. CDR3: CAISGSWLADDNEQFF. In DNA form, the CDR3 reads TGTGCCATCAGTGGTTCCTGGTTAGCGGACGACAATGAGCAGTTCTTC.

This chain connects TRBV6-5 to TRBJ2-7; 10 bases align to TRBD2. After removal of 2 bases from V and 5 bases from J, the junction contained 6 bases not matched to a gene. This CDR3 contains 15 residues. CDR1 and CDR2 from the germline V gene are MNHEY and SVGAGI. CDR3 region: CASSYGSGRAHEQYF. In nucleotides, the CDR3 is TGTGCCAGCAGTTACGGGAGCGGGAGGGCTCACGAGCAGTACTTC.

The V and J genes are TRBV19 and TRBJ1-6; weak D call: TRBD1 (5 bases). With 6 bases removed from V and 3 bases from J, the gap between germline ends came to 18 bases. Looked up from germline, CDR1 is LNHDA and CDR2 is SQIVND (reference sequence). The CDR3 consists of 17 residues. The CDR3 bases are TGTGCCAGTAGGGGCGGGACGGACCCTTACTATAATTCACCCCTCCACTTT. Its protein product is CASRGGTDPYYNSPLHF.

This sequence joins TRBV7-8 and TRBJ2-1; tentative D call: TRBD1 (6 bases). This CDR3 has 13 residues. Trimming pared 2 bases from V and 5 bases from J, leaving 7 bases between. Germline assignment: CDR1 SGHVS and CDR2 FQNEAQ. CDR3 in DNA: TGTGCCAGCAGCTTACAGGGGAACAATGAGCAGTTCTTC. Translation gives CASSLQGNNEQFF. The full variable domain, completed using reference TRBV7-8 and TRBJ2-1, is GAGVSQSPRYKVAKRGQDVALRCDPISGHVSLFWYQQALGQGPEFLTYFQNEAQLDKSGLPSDRFFAERPEGSVSTLKIQRTQQEDSAVYLCASSLQGNNEQFFGPGTRLTVL.